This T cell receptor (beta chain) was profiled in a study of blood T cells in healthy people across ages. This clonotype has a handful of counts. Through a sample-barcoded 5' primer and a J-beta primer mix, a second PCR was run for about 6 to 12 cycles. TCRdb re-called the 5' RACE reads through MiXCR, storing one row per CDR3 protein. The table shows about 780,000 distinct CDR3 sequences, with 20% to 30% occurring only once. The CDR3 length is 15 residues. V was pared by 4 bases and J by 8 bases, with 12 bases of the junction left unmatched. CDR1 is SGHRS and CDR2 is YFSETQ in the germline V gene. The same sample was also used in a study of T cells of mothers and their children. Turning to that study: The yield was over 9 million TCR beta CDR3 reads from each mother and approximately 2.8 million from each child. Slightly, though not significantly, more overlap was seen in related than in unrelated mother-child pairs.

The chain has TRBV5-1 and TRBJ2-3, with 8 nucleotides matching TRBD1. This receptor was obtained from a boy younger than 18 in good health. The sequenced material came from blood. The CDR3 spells CASSPGQGLLGTQYF. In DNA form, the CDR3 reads TGCGCCAGCAGCCCTGGACAGGGTTTGTTAGGTACGCAGTATTTT.